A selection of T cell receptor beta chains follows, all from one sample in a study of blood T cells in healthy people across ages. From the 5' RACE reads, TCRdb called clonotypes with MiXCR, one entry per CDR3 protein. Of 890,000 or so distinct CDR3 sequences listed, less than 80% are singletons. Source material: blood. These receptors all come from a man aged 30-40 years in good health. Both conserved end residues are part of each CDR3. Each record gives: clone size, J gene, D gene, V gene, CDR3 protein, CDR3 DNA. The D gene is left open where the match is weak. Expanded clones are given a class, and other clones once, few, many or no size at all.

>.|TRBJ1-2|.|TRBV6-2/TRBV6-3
CASSYWITGNYGYTF
TGTGCCAGCAGTTACTGGATAACGGGAAACTATGGCTACACCTTC
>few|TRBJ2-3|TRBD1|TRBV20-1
CSANPTGDPSTDTQYF
TGCAGTGCTAACCCGACAGGGGACCCTAGCACAGATACGCAGTATTTT
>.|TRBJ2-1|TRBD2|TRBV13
CASSLGLAGATYNEQFF
TGTGCCAGCAGCCTCGGACTAGCGGGAGCCACCTACAATGAGCAGTTCTTC
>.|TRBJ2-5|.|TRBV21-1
CASSKEERGEESETQYF
TGTGCCAGCAGCAAAGAGGAGCGCGGGGAGGAGTCGGAGACCCAGTACTTC
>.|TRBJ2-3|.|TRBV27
CASSKLALEGDTQYF
TGTGCCAGCAGTAAGCTAGCCCTTGAGGGAGATACGCAGTATTTT
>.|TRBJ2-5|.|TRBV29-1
CSVEGAAETQYF
TGCAGCGTTGAGGGAGCGGCGGAGACCCAGTACTTC
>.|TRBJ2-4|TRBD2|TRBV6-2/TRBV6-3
CASSSPYRGVYKQYF
TGTGCCAGCAGTTCTCCGTATCGGGGGGTCTACAAGCAGTACTTC
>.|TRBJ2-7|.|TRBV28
CASSWTRGVHEQYF
TGTGCCAGCAGCTGGACCAGGGGGGTCCACGAGCAGTACTTC
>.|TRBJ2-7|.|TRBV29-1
CSVGGAEQYF
TGCAGCGTTGGGGGGGCCGAGCAGTACTTC
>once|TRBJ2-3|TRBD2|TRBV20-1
CSATQLAGGKSSTDTQYF
TGCAGTGCTACCCAACTAGCGGGGGGAAAGTCTAGCACAGATACGCAGTATTTT
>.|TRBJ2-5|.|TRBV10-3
CAISVSQETQYF
TGTGCCATCAGTGTCTCCCAAGAGACCCAGTACTTC
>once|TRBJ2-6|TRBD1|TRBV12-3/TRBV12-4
CACSVTRGRISSGANVLTF
TGTGCCTGCAGTGTAACCAGGGGGAGAATTAGCTCTGGGGCCAACGTCCTGACTTTC
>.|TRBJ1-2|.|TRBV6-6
CASSSLRNYGYTF
TGTGCCAGCAGCTCGCTTAGAAACTATGGCTACACCTTC
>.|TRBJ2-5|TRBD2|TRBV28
CASSLAGGPLWQETQYF
TGTGCCAGCAGTTTAGCGGGGGGGCCGCTGTGGCAAGAGACCCAGTACTTC
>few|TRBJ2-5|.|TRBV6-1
CASSHDGETQYF
TGTGCCAGCAGCCACGACGGAGAGACCCAGTACTTC
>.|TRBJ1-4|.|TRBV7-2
CASGQGREKLFF
TGTGCCAGCGGCCAAGGGCGGGAAAAACTGTTTTTT
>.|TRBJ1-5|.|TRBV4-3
CASSQDGQISNQPQHF
TGCGCCAGCAGCCAAGACGGACAGATTAGCAATCAGCCCCAGCATTTT
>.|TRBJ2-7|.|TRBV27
CASSLDGTVEQYF
TGTGCCAGCAGTTTAGATGGAACGGTAGAGCAGTACTTC
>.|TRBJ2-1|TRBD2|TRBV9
CASSVRVPNFGGGAVEQFF
TGTGCCAGCAGCGTACGGGTCCCCAACTTCGGCGGGGGGGCTGTTGAGCAGTTCTTC
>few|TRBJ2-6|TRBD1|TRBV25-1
CASSDRTGGAGANVLTF
TGTGCCAGCAGTGACAGGACAGGGGGCGCTGGGGCCAACGTCCTGACTTTC
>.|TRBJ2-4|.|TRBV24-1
CATSDPGHGMRYIQYF
TGTGCCACCAGTGATCCGGGACACGGAATGAGGTACATTCAGTACTTC
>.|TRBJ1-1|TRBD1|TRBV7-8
CASSFDRGFTSTEAFF
TGTGCCAGCAGCTTTGACAGGGGATTTACTAGTACTGAAGCTTTCTTT
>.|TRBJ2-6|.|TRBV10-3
CAISSGVGANVLTF
TGTGCCATCAGTTCAGGGGTTGGGGCCAACGTCCTGACTTTC
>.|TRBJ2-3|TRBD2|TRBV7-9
CASSPRRAGTSTDTQYF
TGTGCCAGCAGCCCCAGACGAGCGGGGACTTCCACAGATACGCAGTATTTT
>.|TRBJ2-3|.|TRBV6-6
CASSPLYLDTQYF
TGTGCCAGCAGTCCGCTATATTTAGATACGCAGTATTTT
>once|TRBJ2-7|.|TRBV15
CATSSGPYEQYF
TGTGCCACCAGCAGTGGCCCCTACGAGCAGTACTTC
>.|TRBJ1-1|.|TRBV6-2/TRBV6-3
CASSYSSGMTEAFF
TGTGCCAGCAGTTACTCTTCGGGGATGACTGAAGCTTTCTTT
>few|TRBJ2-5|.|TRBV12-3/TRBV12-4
CASSHTPGYQETQYF
TGTGCCAGCAGCCACACCCCAGGGTACCAAGAGACCCAGTACTTC
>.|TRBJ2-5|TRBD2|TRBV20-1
CSARGGLALETQYF
TGCAGTGCTAGGGGCGGACTAGCACTAGAGACCCAGTACTTC
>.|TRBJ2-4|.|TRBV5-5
CASSSNVGRVNIQYF
TGTGCCAGCAGCTCGAATGTGGGACGGGTAAACATTCAGTACTTC
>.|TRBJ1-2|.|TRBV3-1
CASSHARIPYGYTF
TGTGCCAGCAGCCACGCACGGATCCCCTATGGCTACACCTTC
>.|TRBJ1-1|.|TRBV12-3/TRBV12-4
CASSLLEGHTEAFF
TGTGCCAGCAGTTTACTCGAGGGTCACACTGAAGCTTTCTTT
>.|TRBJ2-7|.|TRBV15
CATSNNYEQYF
TGTGCCACCAGCAATAACTACGAGCAGTACTTC
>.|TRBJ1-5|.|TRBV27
CASSLRPERNQPQHF
TGTGCCAGCAGTTTAAGGCCCGAGCGCAATCAGCCCCAGCATTTT